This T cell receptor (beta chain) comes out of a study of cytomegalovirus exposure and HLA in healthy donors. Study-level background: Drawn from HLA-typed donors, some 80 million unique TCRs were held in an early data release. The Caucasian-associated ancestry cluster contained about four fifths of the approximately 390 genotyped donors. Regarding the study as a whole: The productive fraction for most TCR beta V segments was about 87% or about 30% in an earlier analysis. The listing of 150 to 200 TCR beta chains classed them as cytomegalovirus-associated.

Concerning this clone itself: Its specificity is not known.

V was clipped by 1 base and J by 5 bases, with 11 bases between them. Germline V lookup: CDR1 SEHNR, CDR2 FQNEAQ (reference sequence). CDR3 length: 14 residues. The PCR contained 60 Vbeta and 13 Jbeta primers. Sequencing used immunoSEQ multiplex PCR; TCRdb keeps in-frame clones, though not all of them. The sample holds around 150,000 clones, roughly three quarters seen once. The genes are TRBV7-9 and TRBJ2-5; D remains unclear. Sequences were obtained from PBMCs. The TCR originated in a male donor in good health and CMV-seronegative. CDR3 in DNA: TGTGCCAGCAGCTTAGTAGCCACGCGGGAGACCCAGTACTTC. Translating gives CASSLVATRETQYF.